This T cell receptor beta chain was sequenced during a study of T cells in Graves' hyperthyroidism and ophthalmopathy. In the study overall: Blood was drawn when the patient was first diagnosed and still untreated.

Researchers took RNA transcripts and amplified the TCR beta CDR3 regions from them. An initial round of RT-PCR targeting the TCR CDR3 relied on the HTBI primer set. From the multiplex PCR reads, TCRdb called clonotypes with MiXCR, one entry per CDR3 protein. The sample yields fewer than 550,000 distinct CDR3 sequences, approximately 25% seen once. This clonotype has a handful of counts. Its antigen remains unidentified. Study-level results: Also found in blood were most expanded thyroid clonotypes above 0.001.

Germline loops: CDR1 LGHNA, CDR2 YNFKEQ. Trimming removed 0 bases from V and 3 bases from J, with 11 bases in between. CDR3 length equals 15 residues. Source material for PBMCs was less than 12 ml fresh peripheral blood. The chain recombines TRBV4-2 with TRBJ1-2, with D possibly TRBD1 on 5 matching bases. Material for sequencing was blood. This sequence originates from a woman aged 30 to 39 with Graves' ophthalmopathy. CDR3 DNA sequence: TGTGCCAGCAGCCAAGATTCGGGAGGGGACTATGGCTACACCTTC. Protein: CASSQDSGGDYGYTF.